This section outlines one T cell receptor beta chain sequence together with its context. Its specificity is unknown. The CDR3 totals 14 residues. V was shortened by 0 bases and J by 9 bases, with 15 bases between the two germline ends. Germline CDR1 is SEHNR and CDR2 is FQNEAQ (reference sequence). Sequencing used immunoSEQ multiplex PCR; TCRdb keeps in-frame clones, though not all of them. The repertoire holds over a million clones, with around 74% as singletons. These data originate in a study of shared clonotypes between healthy human individuals. Overall study: Contributing individuals were a couple of females and a few males aged 18 to 49. Whole-study results and caveats: Relative to clonotypes present in all four donors, those not shared had lower generation probabilities.

The J gene is TRBJ2-7, the V gene TRBV7-9; maybe TRBD1 (5 bases). Sequencing input: memory CD4+ T cells sorted from blood. Subset defined: CD45RA-negative fraction. This receptor was taken from a man in his late teens or twenties in good health. The DNA of the CDR3 is TGTGCCAGCAGCTTAGCGGGGCCCACCGATACGCAGTACTTC. Protein product: CASSLAGPTDTQYF.